This T cell receptor (beta chain) originates from a study of regulatory T cells in long-lasting Graves disease. Notes on the study in general: Relative to new patients (around 1,000), persistent patients exhibited greater sharing of public clonotypes (around 2,500). Segments TRBV28, TRBJ1-2 and TRBJ2-5 showed preferential usage in persistent disease.

TCR beta libraries were built with iRepertoire HTBI primers and Arm-PCR of CDR3 regions. Authors' data handling: Looking across samples, the authors found approximately 60 TRBV and fewer than 15 TRBJ segments. A single record per CDR3 protein comes from TCRdb applying MiXCR to the multiplex PCR reads. What appears here as the V and J calls and clone size reflects TCRdb's work, not the paper's. This sample has around 400,000 distinct CDR3 sequences, with roughly 12% found just once. Trimming took 3 bases from V and 0 from J, leaving 5 bases between them. The CDR3 loop spans 12 amino acids. Germline V gene sequence: CDR1 SQVTM, CDR2 ANQGSEA. This clonotype has just one count. Its antigen is unknown. A read error is possible here, since a much larger clone lies one base away. The final CDR3 position lacks the conserved phenylalanine or tryptophan, pointing to a likely read error. The time point here: newly diagnosed GD, antithyroid drugs for less than 3 months. PBMC RNA was the source of the TCR library.

The data also belong to a second study, concerning T cells in Graves' hyperthyroidism and ophthalmopathy. That paper states: The model predicted ophthalmopathy a median roughly six months before onset.

The receptor was isolated from a woman younger than 30 with Graves disease. This specimen was peripheral blood mononuclear cells (PBMCs), taken at new diagnosis, from a patient treated with antithyroid drugs. The chain couples TRBV29-1 to TRBJ1-1, with no clear D. The CDR3 coding sequence is TGCAGCGTTGAGGATATGAACACTGAAGCTTTCTGT. As protein: CSVEDMNTEAFC.